This entry lists 21 T cell receptor beta chains sequenced from one sample in a study of blood T cell repertoires in COVID-19 (TCRdb year 2020). To prepare the library, the immunoSEQ multiplex PCR assay was applied. The table comes from immuneACCESS by way of TCRdb, which keeps in-frame sequences with V and J called. Part of the clones is missing from these tables; in studies checked, under half for an unresolved V gene and the rest for unknown reasons. Within this sample are 300,000 or so clones, with more than 70% of them counted one time only. The ten largest clones represent roughly 1.6% of the sample. Sequencing input: peripheral blood. The receptors derive from a woman in her fifties or sixties with acute or convalescent COVID-19.

This clone was seen only a few times. The V call is TRBV30, the J call TRBJ2-3; D gene uncertain. The CDR3 is made up of 14 amino acids. Germline V gene sequence: CDR1 GTSNPN, CDR2 SVGIG (reference sequence). The V end lost 3 bases, the J end lost 3 bases, and 13 bases lay between the germline ends. In DNA form, the CDR3 reads TGTGCCTGGAGGAACTACCAACGGACAGATACGCAGTATTTT. Protein: CAWRNYQRTDTQYF.

The sample holds a few counts of this clone. The chain combines TRBV5-1 with TRBJ2-7; 8 bases map to TRBD1. This CDR3 region has 14 residues. Looked up from germline, CDR1 is SGHRS and CDR2 is YFSETQ. V dropped 4 bases and J dropped 7; count of bases not matched to a gene: 10. This chain's CDR3 is CASSARQGPGEQYF. DNA of the CDR3: TGCGCCAGCAGCGCGAGACAGGGGCCAGGAGAGCAGTACTTC.

V and J are TRBV14 and TRBJ2-2, with TRBD2 matching 9 bases. V trimming: 4 bases; J trimming: 4 bases; junction bases outside the gene matches: 25. The CDR3 totals 22 residues. Germline V gives CDR1 SGHDN, CDR2 FVKESK. The CDR3 DNA reads as TGTGCCAGCAGCCCATTTAGCGTCCCCGGGCAGGGACTAGCTGTGAGCACCGGGGAGCTGTTTTTT. Its translation: CASSPFSVPGQGLAVSTGELFF.

The CDR3 loop is CASSIYYRDYNEQFF. For the CDR3, the DNA is TGTGCCAGCAGTATCTACTACCGGGACTACAATGAGCAGTTCTTC. The chain is built from TRBV28 and TRBJ2-1; tentatively, D is TRBD2 (5 bases). Trimming stripped 5 bases from V and 3 bases from J, with 14 bases between. CDR1 and CDR2 (germline): MDHEN, SYDVKM. This CDR3 has 15 residues. Full variable domain (missing parts from reference TRBV28 and TRBJ2-1): DVKVTQSSRYLVKRTGEKVFLECVQDMDHENMFWYRQDPGLGLRLIYFSYDVKMKEKGDIPEGYSVSREKKERFSLILESASTNQTSMYLCASSIYYRDYNEQFFGPGTRLTVL.

The CDR3 sequence is CASSEVGGASYNSPLHF. CDR3 DNA sequence: TGTGCCAGCAGTGAAGTCGGGGGGGCCTCCTATAATTCACCCCTCCACTTT. The chain links TRBV25-1 to TRBJ1-6; a possible D gene is TRBD1 (6 bases). From germline, CDR1 is MGHDK and CDR2 SYGVNS. The V gene lost 2 bases and the J gene lost 0 bases, with 11 bases spanning the gap. The CDR3 runs 17 residues.

This rearrangement joins TRBV11-3 to TRBJ2-7, with TRBD1 matching 8 bases. Per the germline V gene, CDR1 is SGHNT and CDR2 is YENEEA. J gave up 3 bases and V 4 bases, and 8 bases lay outside the gene matches. CDR3 length equals 15 residues. CDR3 DNA: TGTGCCAGCAGCTGGAGGGGACAGGATGGCTACGAGCAGTACTTC. This codes for CASSWRGQDGYEQYF.

The chain is built from TRBV7-2 and TRBJ1-1; D gene ambiguous. The germline V gene encodes CDR1 SGHTA and CDR2 FQGNSA. The CDR3 sequence is 13 residues long. V lost 4 bases to trimming and J lost 3 bases, with 9 bases between them. The CDR3 DNA reads as TGTGCCAGCAGCTCTCTAGTCTACACTGAAGCTTTCTTT. It yields the protein CASSSLVYTEAFF.

This chain links TRBV9 with TRBJ2-7; 12 bases agree with TRBD2. V lost 2 bases to trimming and J lost 5 bases; unmatched junction nucleotides: 8. The length of the CDR3 is 16 residues. Germline CDR1 and CDR2: SGDLS and YYNGEE. The CDR3 region is CASSVSGLAGTNEQYF. Here the CDR3 DNA reads TGTGCCAGCAGCGTGAGTGGACTAGCGGGGACAAACGAGCAGTACTTC.

This chain connects TRBV19 to TRBJ1-1; 7 bases fit TRBD1. The CDR3 consists of 15 residues. The V gene end was trimmed by 1 base and the J gene end by 5 bases; junction bases not matched to a gene: 7. Germline V lookup: CDR1 LNHDA, CDR2 SQIVND (reference sequence). This chain's CDR3 is CASSIVYRGRTEAFF. The CDR3 DNA reads as TGTGCCAGTAGTATAGTTTACAGGGGTCGTACTGAAGCTTTCTTT.

This chain connects TRBV29-1 to TRBJ2-5; D may be TRBD1 (6 bases). CDR3 length: 15 residues. Trimming left V 1 base short and J 11 bases short, with 23 bases between. Germline CDR1 SQVTM, CDR2 ANQGSEA. The CDR3 region has the DNA TGCAGCGTTGAAGGGAACTTGGGGACAACGGGATCGCAGTACTTC. Residues: CSVEGNLGTTGSQYF.

In this sample, this clone turned up once. The chain joins TRBV6-5 to TRBJ2-7; 7 bases align to TRBD2. This CDR3 has 14 residues. The germline V gene encodes CDR1 MNHEY and CDR2 SVGAGI. V lost 8 bases, J lost 0 bases, and 7 bases stayed unmatched. The CDR3 nucleotides read TGTGCCAGCGGGTCTTGGACTAGCTCCTACGAGCAGTACTTC. Amino acid sequence: CASGSWTSSYEQYF.

The chain couples TRBV5-8 to TRBJ2-7; weak D call: TRBD1 (6 bases). Trimming cost V 1 base and J 3 bases, with 14 bases left between them. The CDR3 has 15 amino acids. Germline V CDR1 and CDR2: SGHTS, YDEGEE. CDR3: CASSLLRRGHYEQYF. CDR3 DNA sequence: TGTGCCAGCAGCTTGCTCCGCCGGGGACACTACGAGCAGTACTTC.

V gene TRBV3-1 (or the pseudogene TRBV3-2) combines with J gene TRBJ2-7, with TRBD1 as a possible D gene (6 bases). This CDR3 comprises 15 residues. V was trimmed by 0 bases and J by 0 bases, leaving 9 bases between them. In germline, CDR1 is LGHDT, CDR2 YNNKEL (reference sequence). CDR3 residues: CASSQDLDSSYEQYF. The CDR3 bases are TGTGCCAGCAGCCAAGATCTGGACAGCTCCTACGAGCAGTACTTC.

The chain is built from TRBV3-1 (or the pseudogene TRBV3-2) and TRBJ1-1, with D possibly being TRBD1 (5 bases). The length of the CDR3 is 15 residues. The germline gives CDR1 LGHDT, CDR2 YNNKEL (reference sequence). The V end lost 1 base, the J end lost 3 bases, and 12 bases lay between the germline ends. In DNA, the CDR3 is TGTGCCAGCAGCCAAGTGGGGGGTAGCTACACTGAAGCTTTCTTT. This gives the protein CASSQVGGSYTEAFF.

The rearrangement joins TRBV7-2 to TRBJ1-2; the D gene is possibly TRBD1 (5 bases). The V end was cut by 5 bases, the J end by 4 bases, with 14 bases between. Germline CDR1 SGHTA, CDR2 FQGNSA. The CDR3 has 14 amino acids. The CDR3 is CASSQGLHSYGYTF. The CDR3 DNA follows: TGTGCCAGCAGCCAGGGACTCCATAGCTATGGCTACACCTTC.

This chain connects TRBV19 to TRBJ2-6, with 7 bases fitting TRBD1. The germline gives CDR1 LNHDA, CDR2 SQIVND (reference sequence). The CDR3 is made up of 17 amino acids. V lost 2 bases and J lost 4; bases outside the gene matches: 8. In DNA, the CDR3 is TGTGCCAGTAGTATAAGACAGGGTCTGACCGGGGCCAACGTCCTGACTTTC. This translates into CASSIRQGLTGANVLTF.

This clone is a singleton in its sample. The chain employs TRBV3-1 (or the pseudogene TRBV3-2) and TRBJ1-6, with a possible D match to TRBD1 (5 bases). The CDR3 extends over 14 amino acids. Germline V CDR1 and CDR2: LGHDT, YNNKEL (reference sequence). V was shortened by 2 bases and J by 6 bases, with 8 bases between the two germline ends. The CDR3 sequence is CASSQSDSNSPLHF. In DNA form, the CDR3 reads TGTGCCAGCAGCCAATCTGACAGTAATTCACCCCTCCACTTT.

This sequence joins TRBV7-2 and TRBJ1-3; 7 nucleotides align to TRBD1. Germline V CDR1 and CDR2: SGHTA, FQGNSA. The junction had 14 bases not matched to a gene; V was cut back by 5 bases and J by 4 bases. The CDR3 spans 17 residues. Written as DNA, the CDR3 is TGTGCCAGCAGCCCAGAGGGCAGGGGGAAAGGAGGAAACACCATATATTTT. Its protein product is CASSPEGRGKGGNTIYF.

The chain has TRBV29-1 and TRBJ1-1; D ambiguous. The V gene lost 7 bases and the J gene lost 1 base, with 13 bases spanning the gap. The germline V gene encodes CDR1 SQVTM and CDR2 ANQGSEA. This CDR3 contains 13 residues. CDR3 residues: CSGRRSSNTEAFF. The CDR3, as DNA: TGCAGCGGACGCAGGTCGTCGAACACTGAAGCTTTCTTT.

The chain joins TRBV7-2 to TRBJ2-1, with 10 bases matching TRBD1. This CDR3 region has 15 residues. V was clipped by 5 bases and J by 3 bases; unmatched bases: 4. Germline CDR1 is SGHTA and CDR2 is FQGNSA. The CDR3 loop is CASSPGQGSYNEQFF. DNA of the CDR3: TGTGCCAGCAGCCCGGGACAGGGGAGCTACAATGAGCAGTTCTTC.

V usage is TRBV9 and J usage is TRBJ2-5; 8 bases fit TRBD2. Germline CDR1 is SGDLS and CDR2 is YYNGEE. V shed 4 bases, J shed 5 bases, and the junction held 13 bases outside the gene matches. The length of the CDR3 is 16 residues. The CDR3 DNA reads as TGTGCCAGCAGCCCGGGTAGCGGGGACCCTGGGGAGACCCAGTACTTC. It encodes CASSPGSGDPGETQYF.